The 5 T cell receptor beta chains presented below share a single source sample, sequenced in a study of T cell responses to AZD1222 COVID-19 vaccine. Sequencing was performed with immunoSEQ multiplex PCR; in TCRdb, only in-frame clones are kept and a portion is missing. Among about 100,000 clones listed, around 87% were seen once. The sample was peripheral blood, taken 28 days after the second AZD1222 dose. These receptors came from an adult who received the AZD1222 COVID-19 vaccine.

V gene TRBV5-1 combines with J gene TRBJ2-6; 9 nucleotides agree with TRBD2. The ends lost 4 bases at V and 3 bases at J; junction bases unmatched: 8. CDR3 length equals 17 residues. Germline V gene lookup returns CDR1 SGHRS and CDR2 YFSETQ. The CDR3 is CASSAGGASFGANVLTF. CDR3 sequence (DNA): TGCGCCAGCAGCGCGGGGGGGGCGAGCTTTGGGGCCAACGTCCTGACTTTC. The full variable domain, completed using reference TRBV5-1 and TRBJ2-6, is KAGVTQTPRYLIKTRGQQVTLSCSPISGHRSVSWYQQTPGQGLQFLFEYFSETQRNKGNFPGRFSGRQFSNSRSEMNVSTLELGDSALYLCASSAGGASFGANVLTFGAGSRLTVL.

CDR3 nucleotides: TGTGCCAGCAGTACGGGGGGGGACGAGCAGTACTTC. Translated, it gives CASSTGGDEQYF. V is TRBV6-6 and J is TRBJ2-7; 8 nucleotides align to TRBD2. The ends lost 5 bases at V and 5 bases at J; junction bases unmatched: 2. CDR3 size: 12 residues. Germline assignment: CDR1 MNHNY and CDR2 SVGAGI (reference sequence).

V gene TRBV7-2 combines with J gene TRBJ2-5, with D perhaps assigned TRBD1 or TRBD2 (6 bases each). The germline CDR1 and CDR2 sequences are SGHTA and FQGNSA. The CDR3 loop spans 14 amino acids. V lost 1 base to trimming and J lost 5 bases, with 11 bases between them. The DNA for the CDR3 is TGTGCCAGCAGCTTAGTCGGGGGCGGGGAGACCCAGTACTTC. Protein product: CASSLVGGGETQYF.

This chain connects TRBV7-9 to TRBJ2-3, with 8 nucleotides matching TRBD2. The V and J ends lost 5 bases and 1 base, in that order; junction bases with no gene match: 5. Germline CDR1 and CDR2: SEHNR and FQNEAQ (reference sequence). The CDR3 sequence is 15 residues long. The CDR3 sequence: CASSPRGGGTDTQYF. The CDR3 DNA is TGTGCCAGCAGCCCCCGGGGGGGCGGCACAGATACGCAGTATTTT.

In this sample, this clone turned up a few times. The rearrangement uses TRBV15 and TRBJ2-1; 11 bases fit TRBD2. V lost 0 bases and J lost 4; bases outside the gene matches: 11. This CDR3 has 19 amino acids. Per germline, CDR1 LNHNV and CDR2 YYDKDF (reference sequence). The CDR3 nucleotides are TGTGCCACCAGCAGAGATCTGGGACTAGCGGCCTCAGGATACAATGAGCAGTTCTTC. It translates to CATSRDLGLAASGYNEQFF.